This T cell receptor beta chain was recovered during a study of cytomegalovirus exposure and HLA in healthy donors. Study-wide points: It was about 180 TCR beta chains that were listed as cytomegalovirus-associated. Most TCR sequences showed up rarely, but some public TCRs showed up in many donors.

In its sample, this clone was seen once. Antigen: not known. The table came from immunoSEQ multiplex PCR; TCRdb's copy has only in-frame clones and leaves some out. The table records tens of thousands of clones, 90% to 95% of them present only once. The sequence derives from a young man in good health and CMV-seronegative. The sample taken for sequencing was PBMCs.

CDR3 protein: CASKGGGDPNYGYTF. In DNA form, the CDR3 reads TGTGCCAGCAAGGGAGGGGGGGACCCTAACTATGGCTACACCTTC. The chain has TRBV2 and TRBJ1-2; a weak D match, TRBD1 (6 bases). CDR1 is SNHLY and CDR2 is FYNNEI in the germline V gene. The CDR3 runs 15 residues. Trimming removed 7 bases from V and 0 bases from J, with 15 bases in between.